This T cell receptor beta chain was recorded in a study of shared clonotypes between healthy human individuals. Study outcomes and limitations: What rarefaction showed was incomplete sorted-subset sequencing despite large depth.

Germline CDR1 and CDR2: SEHNR and FQNEAQ (reference sequence). The CDR3 runs to 14 residues. The V and J ends lost 5 bases and 8 bases respectively, with 16 bases between them. The test was conducted at deep level. Method: immunoSEQ multiplex PCR; TCRdb's copy keeps in-frame clones and lacks some. The data contain under 700,000 clones, 95% of them singletons. For this clone: Its antigen is currently unknown.

Only CD45RO-negative cells positively selected for CCR7 counted as naive CD8 cells, so terminally differentiated effector memory CD45RA+ cells were excluded. The chain links TRBV7-9 to TRBJ2-1; D is perhaps TRBD1 (6 bases). The origin of this receptor is a woman aged 25 to 39 in good health. Sequencing input: naive CD8+ T cells sorted from blood. CDR3 amino acids: CASSPPEGVHEQFF. The CDR3, as DNA: TGTGCCAGCAGCCCCCCTGAGGGGGTTCATGAGCAGTTCTTC.